The 26 T cell receptor beta chains reported below all come from one sample, sequenced in a study of blood T cell repertoires in COVID-19. Data came from immunoSEQ multiplex PCR; TCRdb stores just in-frame clones and leaves some out. This table holds about 350,000 clones, roughly 87% found once. What was sequenced was peripheral blood. Receptor source: a woman aged 55 to 70 with COVID-19, enrolled during active disease.

The chain couples TRBV7-6 to TRBJ1-2; D is unresolved. Trimming took 4 bases from V and 2 from J, leaving 8 bases between them. Germline CDR1 SGHVS, CDR2 FNYEAQ. This CDR3 comprises 13 residues. CDR3 residues: CASSSQENYGYTF. The CDR3 coding sequence is TGTGCCAGCAGCTCCCAGGAAAACTATGGCTACACCTTC.

The CDR3 DNA is TGTGCCAGCAGCTTGGACCGGACAGGGGGCGAAGGCACTGAAGCTTTCTTT. Translation gives CASSLDRTGGEGTEAFF. This sequence joins TRBV5-5 and TRBJ1-1; 11 positions agree with TRBD1. This CDR3 region has 17 residues. CDR1 is SGHKS, CDR2 YYEKEE, per germline (reference sequence). J was trimmed by 4 bases and V by 0 bases; bases with no gene match: 8.

There are a few counts of this clone. V gene TRBV24-1 combines with J gene TRBJ2-5; unclear D gene. The germline V gene has CDR1 KGHDR and CDR2 SFDVKD. CDR3 length: 11 amino acids. V was trimmed by 3 bases and J by 5 bases, leaving 3 bases between them. The CDR3, as DNA: TGTGCCACCAGTGATCGGGAGACCCAGTACTTC. This translates into CATSDRETQYF.

With respect to this clone: In the same sample, other DNA sequences code for this CDR3. V gene TRBV10-3 combines with J gene TRBJ1-2, with TRBD1 identical over 9 bases. CDR1 is ENHRY, CDR2 SYGVKD, per germline. The CDR3 is 13 amino acids. The trim removed 2 bases at V and 5 bases at J, leaving 0 bases unmatched. The CDR3 DNA sequence: TGTGCCATCAGTGAGGGACAGGGGTATGGCTACACCTTC. Translation gives CAISEGQGYGYTF.

The V gene is TRBV11-2, the J gene TRBJ2-7, with 7 bases matching TRBD2. J lost 3 bases, V lost 5 bases, and 7 bases had no gene match. Germline CDR1 and CDR2: SGHAT and FQNNGV. There are 14 residues in the CDR3. The CDR3 reads CASSEAAGVYEQYF. The CDR3 DNA sequence: TGTGCCAGCAGCGAGGCGGCGGGGGTCTACGAGCAGTACTTC.

The chain employs TRBV6-4 and TRBJ1-2, with TRBD1 matching over 9 bases. The CDR3 covers 15 residues. The V and J ends lost 6 bases and 0 bases, in that order; junction bases with no gene match: 5. From germline, CDR1 is MRHNA and CDR2 SNTAGT. The CDR3 nucleotides read TGTGCCAGCAGCGCCAACAGGGGGCCTAACTATGGCTACACCTTC. The encoded protein is CASSANRGPNYGYTF.

The rearrangement uses TRBV14 and TRBJ2-3, with a possible D match to TRBD2 (6 bases). CDR1 is SGHDN, CDR2 FVKESK, per germline. The V gene lost 6 bases and the J gene lost 4 bases, with 14 bases spanning the gap. This CDR3 comprises 14 residues. The chain's CDR3 is CASSSSGEADTQYF. DNA of the CDR3: TGTGCCAGCAGTTCGTCGGGGGAGGCAGATACGCAGTATTTT.

CDR3 nucleotide sequence: TGTGCCAGCACTGGGACAGGGGCCGGTCAGCCCCAGCATTTT. Residues: CASTGTGAGQPQHF. The chain employs TRBV2 and TRBJ1-5; 10 bases map to TRBD1. V shed 7 bases and J 6 bases; nucleotides not matched to a gene: 6. CDR1 is SNHLY and CDR2 is FYNNEI in the germline V gene. CDR3 size: 14 residues.

The chain combines TRBV7-9 with TRBJ2-3; D is ambiguous. Germline V lookup: CDR1 SEHNR, CDR2 FQNEAQ (reference sequence). This CDR3 contains 15 residues. Trimming took 2 bases from V and 0 from J, leaving 9 bases between them. The CDR3 DNA reads as TGTGCCAGCAGCTTAAATATGGCAAGCACAGATACGCAGTATTTT. Its protein product is CASSLNMASTDTQYF.

The V and J genes are TRBV18 and TRBJ1-1, with 7 bases that match TRBD1. Unmatched junction bases numbered 3, after V lost 7 bases and J lost 1 base. The CDR3 loop spans 13 amino acids. CDR1 KGHSH and CDR2 LQKENI come from the germline V gene. For the CDR3, the DNA is TGTGCCAGCTTCCGACAGGGGAACACTGAAGCTTTCTTT. Protein sequence: CASFRQGNTEAFF. Combining the CDR3 with reference TRBV18 and TRBJ1-1 gives the whole variable domain NAGVMQNPRHLVRRRGQEARLRCSPMKGHSHVYWYRQLPEEGLKFMVYLQKENIIDESGMPKERFSAEFPKEGPSILRIQQVVRGDSAAYFCASFRQGNTEAFFGQGTRLTVV.

The count of this clone is one. The chain employs TRBV3-1 (or the pseudogene TRBV3-2) and TRBJ2-1; 7 positions match TRBD2. The V gene's germline CDR1 is LGHDT and CDR2 YNNKEL (reference sequence). After removal of 4 bases from V and 1 base from J, the junction contained 7 bases not matched to a gene. The CDR3 runs 16 residues. In nucleotides, the CDR3 is TGTGCCAGCAGCCCCGAGGCACTAGCGTCCTACAATGAGCAGTTCTTC. Protein: CASSPEALASYNEQFF.

The chain combines TRBV27 with TRBJ2-2; perhaps TRBD2 as D (6 bases). Germline assignment: CDR1 MNHEY and CDR2 SMNVEV (reference sequence). The CDR3 runs to 14 residues. V lost 5 bases to trimming and J lost 2 bases, with 9 bases between them. CDR3 in amino acids: CASSPGLNTGELFF. In DNA, the CDR3 is TGTGCCAGCAGTCCGGGACTTAACACCGGGGAGCTGTTTTTT.

The V gene is TRBV6-6, the J gene TRBJ1-4; 10 positions agree with TRBD1. Trimming at V came to 8 bases and at J to 8 bases, leaving 8 bases not matched to a gene. The CDR3 covers 14 residues. CDR1 and CDR2 (germline): MNHNY, SVGAGI (reference sequence). CDR3 sequence reads: CASRRQGAEEKLFF. Here the CDR3 DNA reads TGTGCCAGCCGAAGACAGGGGGCGGAGGAAAAACTGTTTTTT.

The CDR3 region has the DNA TGTGCCAGCAGCCTAAGGACAGCCATCAGGGATGATGAGCAGTTCTTC. Amino acids: CASSLRTAIRDDEQFF. The V call is TRBV14, the J call TRBJ2-1; a possible D gene is TRBD1 (6 bases). The CDR3 totals 16 residues. V gave up 4 bases and J gave up 8 bases, with 21 bases separating them. CDR1 is SGHDN and CDR2 is FVKESK in the germline V gene.

V gene TRBV6-1 combines with J gene TRBJ1-6, with D uncertain. Between the trimmed V and J ends, which lost 6 bases and 10 bases, there was a span of 13 bases. The CDR3 runs 13 residues. CDR1 is MNHNS and CDR2 is SASEGT in the germline V gene. DNA for the CDR3: TGTGCCAGCAGGTTTGAGGGTCAATCACCCCTCCACTTT. Protein sequence: CASRFEGQSPLHF.

This chain uses TRBV28 with TRBJ1-2; D gene unclear. Between the trimmed V and J ends, which lost 3 bases and 7 bases, there was a span of 12 bases. CDR1 is MDHEN and CDR2 is SYDVKM in the germline V gene. The CDR3 is made up of 13 amino acids. Written as DNA, the CDR3 is TGTGCCAGCAGTTTGGTGCAGGTGCGTGGCTACACCTTC. This sequence encodes CASSLVQVRGYTF.

This clone came up many times. The rearrangement joins TRBV13 to TRBJ1-1, with D possibly matching TRBD1 (5 bases). Germline CDR1 and CDR2: PRHDT and FYEKMQ (reference sequence). There are 15 residues in the CDR3. V lost 4 bases and J 5 bases, leaving 17 bases between the germline ends. The CDR3 protein is CASSSLLGGFTEAFF. DNA of the CDR3: TGTGCCAGCAGCTCCCTACTCGGGGGGTTTACTGAAGCTTTCTTT.

This sequence joins TRBV3-1 (or the pseudogene TRBV3-2) and TRBJ2-6, with D unresolved. The V end was cut by 3 bases, the J end by 5 bases, with 14 bases between. The CDR3 sequence is 16 residues long. In germline, CDR1 is LGHDT, CDR2 YNNKEL (reference sequence). The CDR3 region has the DNA TGTGCCAGCAGCCATTCTCCCTCCCTCCGGGCCAACGTCCTGACTTTC. It codes for CASSHSPSLRANVLTF.

The chain joins TRBV7-2 to TRBJ2-7; the D is unclear. This CDR3 is 14 amino acids long. From germline, CDR1 is SGHTA and CDR2 FQGNSA. V was shortened by 0 bases and J by 6 bases, with 12 bases between the two germline ends. DNA for the CDR3: TGTGCCAGCAGCTTAGCGGTCAGCTCGGGCGAGCAGTACTTC. This gives the protein CASSLAVSSGEQYF.

The gene calls are TRBV10-3 and TRBJ1-3; no firm D call. Germline V gene lookup returns CDR1 ENHRY and CDR2 SYGVKD. Trimming took 2 bases from V and 2 from J, leaving 10 bases between them. This CDR3 is 15 amino acids long. The CDR3 DNA sequence: TGTGCCATCAGTGAGGGAGGTCAGGCTGGAAACACCATATATTTT. Translation: CAISEGGQAGNTIYF.

The chain couples TRBV12-3 or TRBV12-4 to TRBJ2-2; D gene unclear. The germline V and J ends were trimmed by 5 bases and 6 bases, with 10 bases remaining between them. The CDR3 length is 13 residues. The CDR3 coding sequence is TGTGCCAGCAGTGGCGACAAGTCCGGGGAGCTGTTTTTT. This sequence encodes CASSGDKSGELFF.

Here the CDR3 DNA reads TGTGCCAGCAGCGCGACAGGGGTCTACAATGAGCAGTTCTTC. Amino acid sequence: CASSATGVYNEQFF. The chain combines TRBV9 with TRBJ2-1, with 8 bases lining up with TRBD1. From germline, CDR1 is SGDLS and CDR2 YYNGEE. The ends lost 3 bases at V and 3 bases at J; junction bases unmatched: 2. The CDR3 runs to 14 residues.

J is TRBJ1-1 and V is TRBV18, with D unclear. Trimming removed 6 bases at V and 6 bases at J, with 14 bases between. Germline loops: CDR1 KGHSH, CDR2 LQKENI. There are 13 residues in the CDR3. Written as DNA, the CDR3 is TGTGCCAGCTCCCCCGTGGAGAGGGCTGAAGCTTTCTTT. It yields the protein CASSPVERAEAFF.

This clone was seen just once. V gene TRBV4-1 combines with J gene TRBJ1-4; no firm D call. The germline gives CDR1 MGHRA, CDR2 YSYEKL. The CDR3 is 15 amino acids. Trimming left V 3 bases short and J 4 bases short, with 12 bases between. The CDR3 region is CASSQPWRDNEKLFF. The DNA for the CDR3 is TGCGCCAGCAGCCAGCCGTGGAGAGATAATGAAAAACTGTTTTTT.

The chain is built from TRBV6-6 and TRBJ1-2, with unresolved D. Trimming shortened V by 6 bases and J by 2 bases, and 16 bases separated the two germline ends. Germline CDR1 and CDR2: MNHNY and SVGAGI (reference sequence). The CDR3 loop spans 15 amino acids. Here the CDR3 DNA reads TGTGCCAGCAGCCCCGCGGGCGGGTGGAACTATGGCTACACCTTC. Its protein is CASSPAGGWNYGYTF.

V usage is TRBV10-3 and J usage is TRBJ2-7, with 9 nucleotides matching TRBD1. The CDR3 runs 13 residues. CDR1 and CDR2 (germline): ENHRY, SYGVKD. The junction had 4 bases not matched to a gene; V was cut back by 6 bases and J by 4 bases. The CDR3 protein is CAISQGQGYEQYF. In nucleotides, the CDR3 is TGTGCCATCAGCCAGGGACAGGGTTACGAGCAGTACTTC.